What follows are 6 T cell receptor beta chains derived from one specimen sequenced in a study of control samples from healthy donors and cancer patients. Produced via immunoSEQ multiplex PCR; TCRdb's table is partial and in-frame only. Here the sample spans approximately 170,000 clones, around 88% being singletons. Sequenced material: blood. These receptors all come from a young woman in good health.

V is TRBV18 and J is TRBJ1-2, with 8 bases that match TRBD1. V was pared by 4 bases and J by 5 bases, with 6 bases of the junction left unmatched. The CDR3 loop spans 14 amino acids. Germline V gene data show CDR1 as KGHSH and CDR2 as LQKENI. The chain's CDR3 is CASSHRGTEYGYTF. CDR3 DNA: TGTGCCAGCTCACACAGGGGGACAGAGTATGGCTACACCTTC.

The CDR3 protein is CASSTRQGWEAFF. The CDR3 nucleotides are TGTGCCAGCAGCACACGACAGGGATGGGAAGCTTTCTTT. The chain links TRBV21-1 to TRBJ1-1; whether TRBD1, the table's D call, matches the DNA was not checked. TRBV21-1 is an annotated pseudogene. The length of the CDR3 is 13 residues.

V is TRBV7-9 and J is TRBJ1-3; D might be TRBD1 (6 bases). In germline, CDR1 is SEHNR, CDR2 FQNEAQ (reference sequence). The CDR3 loop spans 17 amino acids. Trimming removed 1 base from V and 3 bases from J, with 16 bases in between. CDR3 DNA: TGTGCCAGCAGCTTAGGAGCGGCCAGGGGTGGTGGAAACACCATATATTTT. Translation: CASSLGAARGGGNTIYF.

The rearrangement links TRBV24-1 to TRBJ2-2, with unresolved D. The germline CDR1 and CDR2 sequences are KGHDR and SFDVKD. V gave up 4 bases and J gave up 8 bases, with 10 bases separating them. This CDR3 is built from 13 residues. CDR3 sequence (DNA): TGTGCCACCAGTGACACCCCCAGGGGGGAGCTGTTTTTT. This translates into CATSDTPRGELFF.

The chain carries TRBV28 and TRBJ1-1, with D possibly matching TRBD1 (6 bases). Trimming took 4 bases from V and 4 from J, leaving 16 bases between them. The CDR3 is 15 residues long. The germline gives CDR1 MDHEN, CDR2 SYDVKM. The CDR3 sequence is CASSSSQGWGTEAFF. CDR3 coding DNA: TGTGCCAGCAGTTCGAGCCAGGGGTGGGGCACTGAAGCTTTCTTT.

The DNA of the CDR3 is TGTGCCAGCAGCTTAGGACCGGTTAACTATGGCTACACCTTC. Residues: CASSLGPVNYGYTF. J is TRBJ1-2 and V is TRBV5-6; D is ambiguous. V was trimmed by 2 bases and J by 1 base, leaving 9 bases between them. Germline lookup yields CDR1 SGHDT and CDR2 YYEEEE. The CDR3 loop spans 14 amino acids.